This T cell receptor beta chain was profiled in a study of CD8+ T cells in alopecia areata. cDNA prepared by RNA extraction and subsequent reverse transcription served as the template for sequencing. This table comes from immunoSEQ multiplex PCR, and its TCRdb copy is limited to in-frame clones, with some not included. This table holds roughly 220,000 clones, more than 60% found once. The CDR3 is 13 residues long. Germline CDR1 reads SNHLY; CDR2 reads FYNNEI. With 3 bases removed from V and 5 bases from J, the gap between germline ends came to 8 bases. The treatment here: oral pan-JAK inhibitor, 5-10 mg twice daily. The investigators collected lesional scalp punch biopsies and peripheral blood from alopecia areata patients.

This clonotype originated in a human donor with alopecia areata. The sample in question was CD4+ T cells sorted from blood, obtained at approximately week 42, from a patient treated with tofacitinib. This rearrangement joins TRBV2 to TRBJ1-5; the D is unclear. The CDR3 protein is CASSEEVDQPQHF. The CDR3 nucleotides are TGTGCCAGCAGTGAGGAGGTCGATCAGCCCCAGCATTTT.